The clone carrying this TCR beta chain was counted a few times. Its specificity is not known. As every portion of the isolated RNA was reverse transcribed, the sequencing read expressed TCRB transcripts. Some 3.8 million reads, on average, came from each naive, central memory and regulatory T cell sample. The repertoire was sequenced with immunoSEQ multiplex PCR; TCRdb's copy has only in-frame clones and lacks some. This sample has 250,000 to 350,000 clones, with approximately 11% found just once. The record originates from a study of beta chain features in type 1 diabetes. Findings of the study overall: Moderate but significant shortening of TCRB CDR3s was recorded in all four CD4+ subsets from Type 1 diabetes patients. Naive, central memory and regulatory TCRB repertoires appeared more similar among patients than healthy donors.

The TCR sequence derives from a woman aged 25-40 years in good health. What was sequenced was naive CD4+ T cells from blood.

The CDR3 loop reads CASSIRQGNQPQHF. CDR3 DNA: TGTGCCAGCAGCATTCGACAGGGCAATCAGCCCCAGCATTTT. This chain uses TRBV28 with TRBJ1-5; possibly TRBD1 for D (6 bases). V gave up 6 bases and J gave up 2 bases, with 11 bases separating them. Germline CDR1 and CDR2: MDHEN and SYDVKM. This CDR3 is 14 amino acids long. Filled out from reference TRBV28 and TRBJ1-5, the complete variable domain reads DVKVTQSSRYLVKRTGEKVFLECVQDMDHENMFWYRQDPGLGLRLIYFSYDVKMKEKGDIPEGYSVSREKKERFSLILESASTNQTSMYLCASSIRQGNQPQHFGDGTRLSIL.